One and the same sample provided the 6 T cell receptor beta chains below, sequenced in a study of blood T cell repertoires in COVID-19. The assay was immunoSEQ multiplex PCR, and TCRdb's table has in-frame clones only and misses some. Found here are nearly 200,000 clones, almost 85% of them singletons; the top ten hold 6.5% to 8.5%. Sequencing was done on a sample of peripheral blood. Receptors were obtained from a human donor with acute or convalescent COVID-19. The donor label of this sample is uncertain.

The V gene is TRBV5-4, the J gene TRBJ2-1, with D tentatively TRBD1 (6 bases). This CDR3 has 17 amino acids. Germline V gene sequence: CDR1 SGHNT, CDR2 YYREEE (reference sequence). V gave up 4 bases and J gave up 6 bases, with 23 bases separating them. The chain's CDR3 is CASSAGTETGRGNEQFF. Written as DNA, the CDR3 is TGTGCCAGCAGCGCCGGAACCGAGACAGGCAGAGGCAATGAGCAGTTCTTC.

The chain recombines TRBV4-1 with TRBJ2-7, with TRBD1 identical over 9 bases. In germline, CDR1 is MGHRA, CDR2 YSYEKL. V was clipped by 4 bases and J by 4 bases; unmatched bases: 5. The CDR3 is 14 amino acids. CDR3 DNA: TGCGCCAGCAGCCCGACAGGGGGGAGGTACGAGCAGTACTTC. Residues: CASSPTGGRYEQYF.

The chain links TRBV6-2 or TRBV6-3 to TRBJ1-2, with unresolved D. V lost 2 bases and J lost 8, with 12 bases in between. The CDR3 runs to 13 residues. Germline V gene data show CDR1 as MNHEY and CDR2 as SVGEGT. This CDR3 is CASSYMNGGGYTF. The CDR3 coding sequence is TGTGCCAGCAGTTACATGAATGGAGGCGGCTACACCTTC.

This clone was seen a single time. The V call is TRBV6-6, the J call TRBJ2-1, with a weak D call TRBD2 (5 bases). The germline gives CDR1 MNHNY, CDR2 SVGAGI (reference sequence). The length of the CDR3 is 13 residues. Trimming shortened V by 7 bases and J by 4 bases, and 11 bases separated the two germline ends. The CDR3 coding sequence is TGTGCCAGCAATACTAGAGGTTACAATGAGCAGTTCTTC. The encoded protein is CASNTRGYNEQFF.

The chain combines TRBV5-1 with TRBJ2-3; 11 nucleotides agree with TRBD1. The CDR3 extends over 17 amino acids. V trimming: 4 bases; J trimming: 5 bases; junction bases outside the gene matches: 12. In germline, CDR1 is SGHRS, CDR2 YFSETQ. CDR3 DNA sequence: TGCGCCAGCAGCCGGACAGGGGGCCCGGGTATCGGAGATACGCAGTATTTT. It yields the protein CASSRTGGPGIGDTQYF. Full variable domain (missing parts from reference TRBV5-1 and TRBJ2-3): KAGVTQTPRYLIKTRGQQVTLSCSPISGHRSVSWYQQTPGQGLQFLFEYFSETQRNKGNFPGRFSGRQFSNSRSEMNVSTLELGDSALYLCASSRTGGPGIGDTQYFGPGTRLTVL.

The V call is TRBV19, the J call TRBJ2-3; TRBD2 matches at 8 bases. The CDR3 length is 15 residues. J gave up 1 base and V 3 bases, and 3 bases lay outside the gene matches. Germline V gene sequence: CDR1 LNHDA, CDR2 SQIVND (reference sequence). For the CDR3, the DNA is TGTGCCAGTAGTATGCAAGCGGGGGGCACAGATACGCAGTATTTT. This sequence encodes CASSMQAGGTDTQYF.